This T cell receptor (beta chain) was captured in a study of cytomegalovirus exposure and HLA in healthy donors. Study conclusions and caveats: The authors reported that TCR beta sequences could predict HLA-A and HLA-B alleles. These predictions were accurate for most subjects in the first cohort. Cytomegalovirus association was assigned to approximately 160 TCR beta chains. Among the most significant clusters, several appeared linked to common viral pathogens in a later analysis.

This PCR relied on a set of 60 Vbeta primers and 13 Jbeta primers. TCRdb keeps only in-frame clones here, not all; method: immunoSEQ multiplex PCR. The sample contains approximately 150,000 clones, just under 80% of which appear only once. This clone was observed a few times. The antigen remains unidentified. Germline CDR1 ENHRY, CDR2 SYGVKD. The CDR3 loop spans 14 amino acids. Trimming took 7 bases from V and 0 from J, leaving 12 bases between them. This TCR derives from a woman between 45 and 60 years old in good health and CMV-seropositive. This chain links TRBV10-3 with TRBJ1-1; a weak D match, TRBD1 (6 bases). Sequencing was performed on PBMCs. The CDR3 protein is CAITGDGLNTEAFF. Here the CDR3 DNA reads TGTGCCATCACAGGGGACGGCTTGAACACTGAAGCTTTCTTT.